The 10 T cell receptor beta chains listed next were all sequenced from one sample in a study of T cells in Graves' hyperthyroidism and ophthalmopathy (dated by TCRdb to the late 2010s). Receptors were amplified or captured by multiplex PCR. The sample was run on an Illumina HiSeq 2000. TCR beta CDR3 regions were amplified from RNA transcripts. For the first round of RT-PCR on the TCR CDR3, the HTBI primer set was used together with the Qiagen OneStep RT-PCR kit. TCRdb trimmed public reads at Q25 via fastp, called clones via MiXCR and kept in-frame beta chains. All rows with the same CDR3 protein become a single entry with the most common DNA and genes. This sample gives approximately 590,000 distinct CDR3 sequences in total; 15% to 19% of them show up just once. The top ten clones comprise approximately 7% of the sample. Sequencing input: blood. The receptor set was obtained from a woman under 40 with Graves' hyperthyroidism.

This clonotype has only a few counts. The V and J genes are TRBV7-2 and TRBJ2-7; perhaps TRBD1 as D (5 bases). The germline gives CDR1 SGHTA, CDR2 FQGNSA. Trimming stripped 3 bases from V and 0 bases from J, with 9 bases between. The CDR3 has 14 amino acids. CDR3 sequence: CASSFMGPSYEQYF. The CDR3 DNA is TGTGCCAGCAGCTTTATGGGGCCCTCCTACGAGCAGTACTTC.

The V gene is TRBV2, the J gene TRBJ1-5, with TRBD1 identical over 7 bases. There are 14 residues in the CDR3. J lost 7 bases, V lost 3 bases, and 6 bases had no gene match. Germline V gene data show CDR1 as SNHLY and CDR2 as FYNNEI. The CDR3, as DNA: TGTGCCAGCAGTGAGCACAGGGGAAACCAGCCCCAGCATTTT. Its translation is CASSEHRGNQPQHF.

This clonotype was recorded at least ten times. The CDR3 protein is CASSLELGGTTGELFF. The CDR3 nucleotides read TGTGCCAGCAGCTTAGAACTGGGGGGCACCACCGGGGAGCTGTTTTTT. The genes are TRBV13 and TRBJ2-2; D could derive from TRBD1 or TRBD2 (6 bases each). CDR3 length equals 16 residues. Looked up from germline, CDR1 is PRHDT and CDR2 is FYEKMQ (reference sequence). The V end lost 1 base, the J end lost 4 bases, and 13 bases lay between the germline ends.

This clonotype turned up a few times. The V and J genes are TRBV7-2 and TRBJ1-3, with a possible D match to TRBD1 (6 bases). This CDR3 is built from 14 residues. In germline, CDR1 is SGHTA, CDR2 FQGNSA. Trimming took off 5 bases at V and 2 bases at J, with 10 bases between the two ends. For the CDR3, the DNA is TGTGCCAGCAGCGCAGCAGGGGCTGGAAACACCATATATTTT. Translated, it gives CASSAAGAGNTIYF.

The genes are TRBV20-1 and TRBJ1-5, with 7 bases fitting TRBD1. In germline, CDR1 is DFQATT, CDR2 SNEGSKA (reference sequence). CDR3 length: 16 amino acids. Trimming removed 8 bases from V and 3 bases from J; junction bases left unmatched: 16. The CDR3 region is CSTKTWTGQNNQPQHF. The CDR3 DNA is TGCAGTACAAAGACTTGGACAGGCCAAAACAATCAGCCCCAGCATTTT.

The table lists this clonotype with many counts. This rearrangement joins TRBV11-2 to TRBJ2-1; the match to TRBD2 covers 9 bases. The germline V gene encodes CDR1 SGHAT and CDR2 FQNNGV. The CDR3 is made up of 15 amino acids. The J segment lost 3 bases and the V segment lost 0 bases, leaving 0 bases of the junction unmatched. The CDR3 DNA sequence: TGTGCCAGCAGCTTAGAGCGGGGGGGCTACAATGAGCAGTTCTTC. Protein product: CASSLERGGYNEQFF.

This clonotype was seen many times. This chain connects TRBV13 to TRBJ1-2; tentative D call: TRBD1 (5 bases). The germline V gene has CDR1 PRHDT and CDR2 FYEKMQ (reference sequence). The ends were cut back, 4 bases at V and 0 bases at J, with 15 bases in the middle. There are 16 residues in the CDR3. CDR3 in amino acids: CASSSVGTRANYGYTF. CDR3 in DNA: TGTGCCAGCAGCTCGGTGGGGACCCGAGCTAACTATGGCTACACCTTC.

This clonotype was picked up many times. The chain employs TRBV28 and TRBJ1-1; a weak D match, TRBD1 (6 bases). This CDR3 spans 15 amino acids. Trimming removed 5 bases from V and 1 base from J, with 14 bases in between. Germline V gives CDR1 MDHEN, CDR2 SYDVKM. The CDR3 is CASSPPGQRNTEAFF. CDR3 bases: TGTGCCAGCAGTCCACCGGGACAAAGGAACACTGAAGCTTTCTTT.

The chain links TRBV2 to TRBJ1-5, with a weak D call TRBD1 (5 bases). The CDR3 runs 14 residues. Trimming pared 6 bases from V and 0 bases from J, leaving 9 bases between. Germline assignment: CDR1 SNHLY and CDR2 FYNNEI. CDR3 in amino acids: CASRGTVSNQPQHF. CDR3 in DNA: TGTGCCAGCAGAGGGACGGTTAGCAATCAGCCCCAGCATTTT. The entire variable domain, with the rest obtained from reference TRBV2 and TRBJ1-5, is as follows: EPEVTQTPSHQVTQMGQEVILRCVPISNHLYFYWYRQILGQKVEFLVSFYNNEISEKSEIFDDQFSVERPDGSNFTLKIRSTKLEDSAMYFCASRGTVSNQPQHFGDGTRLSIL.

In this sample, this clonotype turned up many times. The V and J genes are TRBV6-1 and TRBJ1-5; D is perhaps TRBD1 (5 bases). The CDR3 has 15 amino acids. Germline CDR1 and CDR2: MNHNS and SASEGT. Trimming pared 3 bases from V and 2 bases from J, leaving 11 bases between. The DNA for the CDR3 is TGTGCCAGCAGTGACCCCGGGGCTGGCAATCAGCCCCAGCATTTT. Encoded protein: CASSDPGAGNQPQHF.